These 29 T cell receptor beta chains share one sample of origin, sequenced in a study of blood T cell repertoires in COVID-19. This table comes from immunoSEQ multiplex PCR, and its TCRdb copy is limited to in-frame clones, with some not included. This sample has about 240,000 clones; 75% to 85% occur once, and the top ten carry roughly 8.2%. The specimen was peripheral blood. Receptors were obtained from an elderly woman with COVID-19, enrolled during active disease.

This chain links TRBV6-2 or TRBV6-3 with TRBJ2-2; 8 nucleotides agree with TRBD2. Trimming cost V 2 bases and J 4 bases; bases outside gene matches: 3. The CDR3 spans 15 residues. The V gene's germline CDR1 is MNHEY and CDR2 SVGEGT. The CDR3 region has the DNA TGTGCCAGCAGTTACGCCGGGAGGGGCACCGGGGAGCTGTTTTTT. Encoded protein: CASSYAGRGTGELFF.

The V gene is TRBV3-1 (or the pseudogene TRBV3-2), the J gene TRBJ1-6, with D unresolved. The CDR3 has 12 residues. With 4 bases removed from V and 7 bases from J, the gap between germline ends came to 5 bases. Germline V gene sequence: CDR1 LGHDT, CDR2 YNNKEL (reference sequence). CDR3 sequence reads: CASSLFNSPLHF. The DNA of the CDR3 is TGTGCCAGCAGCCTCTTCAATTCACCCCTCCACTTT.

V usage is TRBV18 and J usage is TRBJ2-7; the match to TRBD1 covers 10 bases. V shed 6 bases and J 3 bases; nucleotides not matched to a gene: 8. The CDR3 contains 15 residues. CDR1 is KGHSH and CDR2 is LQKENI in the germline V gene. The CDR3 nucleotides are TGTGCCAGCTCCGAGACGACAGGGGGCTTCTACGAGCAGTACTTC. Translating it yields CASSETTGGFYEQYF.

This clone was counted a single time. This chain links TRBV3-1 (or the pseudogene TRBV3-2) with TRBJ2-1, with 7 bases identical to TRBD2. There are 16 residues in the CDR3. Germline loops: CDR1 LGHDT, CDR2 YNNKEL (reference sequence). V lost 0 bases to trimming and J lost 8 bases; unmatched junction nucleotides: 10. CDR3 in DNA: TGTGCCAGCAGCCAAGATCCCGGGAGGAGTCGCGATGAGCAGTTCTTC. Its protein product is CASSQDPGRSRDEQFF.

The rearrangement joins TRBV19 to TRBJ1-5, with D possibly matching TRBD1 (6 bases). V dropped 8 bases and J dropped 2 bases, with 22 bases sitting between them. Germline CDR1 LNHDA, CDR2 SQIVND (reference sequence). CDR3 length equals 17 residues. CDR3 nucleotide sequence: TGTGCCAGTTCCGGGACAAACTCTGTGGGTGGCAATCAGCCCCAGCATTTT. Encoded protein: CASSGTNSVGGNQPQHF.

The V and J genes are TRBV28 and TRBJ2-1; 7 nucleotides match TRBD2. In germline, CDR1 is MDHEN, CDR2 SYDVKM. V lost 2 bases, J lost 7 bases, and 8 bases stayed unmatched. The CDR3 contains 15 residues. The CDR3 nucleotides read TGTGCCAGCAGTTTAAGGTCGGGAGGACAAAATGAGCAGTTCTTC. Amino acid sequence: CASSLRSGGQNEQFF.

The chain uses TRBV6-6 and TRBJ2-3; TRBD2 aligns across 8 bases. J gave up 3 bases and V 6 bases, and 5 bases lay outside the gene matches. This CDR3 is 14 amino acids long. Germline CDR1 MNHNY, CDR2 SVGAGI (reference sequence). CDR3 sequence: CASRQAGVTDTQYF. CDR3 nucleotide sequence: TGTGCCAGCAGGCAAGCGGGAGTGACAGATACGCAGTATTTT.

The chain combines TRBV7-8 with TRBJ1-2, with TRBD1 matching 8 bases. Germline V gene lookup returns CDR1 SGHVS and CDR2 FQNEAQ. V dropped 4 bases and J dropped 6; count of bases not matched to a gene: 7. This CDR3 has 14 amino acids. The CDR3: CASSYTQGADGYTF. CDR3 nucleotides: TGTGCCAGCAGCTATACCCAGGGGGCCGATGGCTACACCTTC.

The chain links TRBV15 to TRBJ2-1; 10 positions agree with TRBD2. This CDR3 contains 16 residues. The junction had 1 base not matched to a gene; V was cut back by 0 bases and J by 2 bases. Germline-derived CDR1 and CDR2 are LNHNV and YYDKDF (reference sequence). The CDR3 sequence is CATSRDLAGAYNEQFF. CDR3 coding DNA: TGTGCCACCAGCAGAGACCTAGCGGGAGCCTACAATGAGCAGTTCTTC. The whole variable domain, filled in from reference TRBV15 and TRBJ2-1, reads DAMVIQNPRYQVTQFGKPVTLSCSQTLNHNVMYWYQQKSSQAPKLLFHYYDKDFNNEADTPDNFQSRRPNTSFCFLDIRSPGLGDTAMYLCATSRDLAGAYNEQFFGPGTRLTVL.

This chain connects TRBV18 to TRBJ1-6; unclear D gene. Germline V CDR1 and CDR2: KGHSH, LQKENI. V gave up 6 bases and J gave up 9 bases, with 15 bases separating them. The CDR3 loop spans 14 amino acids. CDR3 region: CASSSTGLSSPLHF. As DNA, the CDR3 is TGTGCCAGCTCCTCGACGGGATTATCTTCACCCCTCCACTTT.

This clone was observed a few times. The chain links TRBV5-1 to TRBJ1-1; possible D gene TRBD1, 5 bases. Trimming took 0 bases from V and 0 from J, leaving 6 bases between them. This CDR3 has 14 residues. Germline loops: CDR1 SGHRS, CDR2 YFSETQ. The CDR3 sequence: CASSLVGVNTEAFF. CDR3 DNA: TGCGCCAGCAGCTTGGTAGGGGTGAACACTGAAGCTTTCTTT.

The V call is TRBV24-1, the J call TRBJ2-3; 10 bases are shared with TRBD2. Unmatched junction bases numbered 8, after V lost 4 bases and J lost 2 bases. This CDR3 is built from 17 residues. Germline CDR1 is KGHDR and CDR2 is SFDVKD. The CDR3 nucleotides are TGTGCCACCAGTGACCCCCGTGGACTAGCGGTCACAGATACGCAGTATTTT. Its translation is CATSDPRGLAVTDTQYF.

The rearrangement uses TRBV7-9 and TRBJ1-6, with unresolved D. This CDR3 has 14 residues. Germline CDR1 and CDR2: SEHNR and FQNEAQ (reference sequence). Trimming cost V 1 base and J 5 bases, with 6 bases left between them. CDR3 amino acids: CASSLVLNNSPLHF. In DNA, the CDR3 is TGTGCCAGCAGCTTAGTACTAAATAATTCACCCCTCCACTTT. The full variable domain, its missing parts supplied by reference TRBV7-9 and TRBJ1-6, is DTGVSQNPRHKITKRGQNVTFRCDPISEHNRLYWYRQTLGQGPEFLTYFQNEAQLEKSRLLSDRFSAERPKGSFSTLEIQRTEQGDSAMYLCASSLVLNNSPLHFGNGTRLTVT.

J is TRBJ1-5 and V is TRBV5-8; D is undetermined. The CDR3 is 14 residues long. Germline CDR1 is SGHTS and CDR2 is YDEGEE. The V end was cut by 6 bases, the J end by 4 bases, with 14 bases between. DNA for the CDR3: TGTGCCAGCACCCAGAGGGATTTTAATCAGCCCCAGCATTTT. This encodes CASTQRDFNQPQHF. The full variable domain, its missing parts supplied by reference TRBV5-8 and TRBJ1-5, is EAGVTQSPTHLIKTRGQQATLRCSPISGHTSVYWYQQALGLGLQFLLWYDEGEERNRGNFPPRFSGRQFPNYSSELNVNALELEDSALYLCASTQRDFNQPQHFGDGTRLSIL.

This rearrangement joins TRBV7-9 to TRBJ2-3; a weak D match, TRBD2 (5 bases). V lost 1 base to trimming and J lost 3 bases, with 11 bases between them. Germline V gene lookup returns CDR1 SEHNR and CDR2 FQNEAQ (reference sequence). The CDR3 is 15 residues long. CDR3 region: CASSLDGVRTDTQYF. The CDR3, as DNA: TGTGCCAGCAGCTTAGACGGGGTTAGAACAGATACGCAGTATTTT.

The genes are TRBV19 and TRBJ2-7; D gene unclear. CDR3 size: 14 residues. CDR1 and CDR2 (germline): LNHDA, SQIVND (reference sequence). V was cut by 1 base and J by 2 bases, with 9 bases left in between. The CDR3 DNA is TGTGCCAGTAGTATAGGGAGAGGCCCCTACGAGCAGTACTTC. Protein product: CASSIGRGPYEQYF.

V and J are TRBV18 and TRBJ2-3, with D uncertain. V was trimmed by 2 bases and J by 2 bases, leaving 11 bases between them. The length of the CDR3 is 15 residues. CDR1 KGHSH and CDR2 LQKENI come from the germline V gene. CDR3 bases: TGTGCCAGCTCACCATTGCCAGGCAACACAGATACGCAGTATTTT. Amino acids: CASSPLPGNTDTQYF. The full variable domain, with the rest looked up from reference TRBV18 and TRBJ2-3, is NAGVMQNPRHLVRRRGQEARLRCSPMKGHSHVYWYRQLPEEGLKFMVYLQKENIIDESGMPKERFSAEFPKEGPSILRIQQVVRGDSAAYFCASSPLPGNTDTQYFGPGTRLTVL.

CDR3 coding DNA: TGTGCCTGTTGTCAACTCGGCGGGGGTCAGCCCCAGCATTTT. This translates into CACCQLGGGQPQHF. This chain uses TRBV30 with TRBJ1-5; possible D gene TRBD1, 5 bases. The CDR3 runs to 14 residues. The germline gives CDR1 GTSNPN, CDR2 SVGIG (reference sequence). Trimming stripped 6 bases from V and 6 bases from J, with 18 bases between.

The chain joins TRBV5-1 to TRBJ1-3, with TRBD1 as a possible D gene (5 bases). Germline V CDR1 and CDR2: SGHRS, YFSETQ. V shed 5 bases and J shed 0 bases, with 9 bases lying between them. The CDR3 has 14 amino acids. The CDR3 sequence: CASRMGPSGNTIYF. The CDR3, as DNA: TGCGCCAGCAGGATGGGGCCCTCTGGAAACACCATATATTTT. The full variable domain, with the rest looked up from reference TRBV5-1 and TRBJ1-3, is KAGVTQTPRYLIKTRGQQVTLSCSPISGHRSVSWYQQTPGQGLQFLFEYFSETQRNKGNFPGRFSGRQFSNSRSEMNVSTLELGDSALYLCASRMGPSGNTIYFGEGSWLTVV.

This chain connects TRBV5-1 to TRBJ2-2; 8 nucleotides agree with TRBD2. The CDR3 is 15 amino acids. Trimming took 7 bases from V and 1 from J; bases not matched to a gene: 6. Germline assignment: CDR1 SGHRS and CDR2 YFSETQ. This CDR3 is CASLPLAGNTGELFF. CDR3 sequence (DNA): TGCGCCAGCCTACCTCTAGCGGGGAACACCGGGGAGCTGTTTTTT.

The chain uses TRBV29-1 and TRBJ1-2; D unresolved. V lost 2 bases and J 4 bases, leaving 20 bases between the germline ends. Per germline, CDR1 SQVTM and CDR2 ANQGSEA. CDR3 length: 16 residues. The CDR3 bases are TGCAGCGTTGAACGATTTGCAACACGCACCATCTATGGCTACACCTTC. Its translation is CSVERFATRTIYGYTF.

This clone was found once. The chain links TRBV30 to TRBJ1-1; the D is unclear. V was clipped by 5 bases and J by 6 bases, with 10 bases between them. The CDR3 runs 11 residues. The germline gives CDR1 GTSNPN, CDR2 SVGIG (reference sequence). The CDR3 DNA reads TGTGCCTGGGTCCGGGAGGCTGAAGCTTTCTTT. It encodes CAWVREAEAFF.

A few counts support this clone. CDR3 residues: CATSDSDTGELFF. The CDR3 region has the DNA TGTGCCACCAGTGACTCAGACACCGGGGAGCTGTTTTTT. V usage is TRBV24-1 and J usage is TRBJ2-2; D gene uncertain. Germline assignment: CDR1 KGHDR and CDR2 SFDVKD. The CDR3 covers 13 residues. V dropped 4 bases and J dropped 3 bases, with 5 bases sitting between them.

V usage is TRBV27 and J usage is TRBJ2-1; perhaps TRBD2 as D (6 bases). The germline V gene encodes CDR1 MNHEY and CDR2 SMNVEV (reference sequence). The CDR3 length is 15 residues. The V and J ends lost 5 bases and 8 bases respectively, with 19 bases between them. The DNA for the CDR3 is TGTGCCAGCAGTCGGGGACTTATCGCAATTTATGAGCAGTTCTTC. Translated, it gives CASSRGLIAIYEQFF.

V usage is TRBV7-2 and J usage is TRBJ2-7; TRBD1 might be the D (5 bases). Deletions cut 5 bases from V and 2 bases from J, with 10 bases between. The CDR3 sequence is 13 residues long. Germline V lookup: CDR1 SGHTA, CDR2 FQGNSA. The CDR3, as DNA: TGTGCCAGCAGCCCACAGGTTACCTACGAGCAGTACTTC. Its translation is CASSPQVTYEQYF.

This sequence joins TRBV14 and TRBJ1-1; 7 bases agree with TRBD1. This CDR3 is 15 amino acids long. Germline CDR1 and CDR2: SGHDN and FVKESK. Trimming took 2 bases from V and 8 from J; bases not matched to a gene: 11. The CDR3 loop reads CASSQRQGFLGEAFF. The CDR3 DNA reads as TGTGCCAGCAGCCAAAGACAGGGTTTTTTAGGGGAAGCTTTCTTT.

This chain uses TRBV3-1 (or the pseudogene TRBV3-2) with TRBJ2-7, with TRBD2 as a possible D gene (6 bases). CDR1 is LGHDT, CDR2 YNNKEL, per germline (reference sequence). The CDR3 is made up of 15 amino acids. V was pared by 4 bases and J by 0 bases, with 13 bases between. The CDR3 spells CASSRGDSSSYEQYF. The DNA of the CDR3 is TGTGCCAGCAGCCGGGGGGATTCCAGCTCCTACGAGCAGTACTTC.

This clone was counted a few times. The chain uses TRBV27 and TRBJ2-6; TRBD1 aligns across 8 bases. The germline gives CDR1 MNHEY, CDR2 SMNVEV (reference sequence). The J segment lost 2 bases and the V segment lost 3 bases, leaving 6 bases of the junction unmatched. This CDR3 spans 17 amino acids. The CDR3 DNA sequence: TGTGCCAGCAGTTTCGGGGCAGGGGGCACTGGGGCCAACGTCCTGACTTTC. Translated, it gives CASSFGAGGTGANVLTF.

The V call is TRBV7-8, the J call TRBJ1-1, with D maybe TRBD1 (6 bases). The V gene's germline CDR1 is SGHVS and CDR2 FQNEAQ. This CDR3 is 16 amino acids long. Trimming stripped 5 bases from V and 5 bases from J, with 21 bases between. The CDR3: CASSPGQGARGTEAFF. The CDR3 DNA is TGTGCCAGCAGCCCGGGGCAAGGGGCTAGGGGGACTGAAGCTTTCTTT.